The clone carrying this TCR beta chain was seen a single time. Germline V lookup: CDR1 ENHRY, CDR2 SYGVKD. V trimming: 10 bases; J trimming: 2 bases; junction bases outside the gene matches: 7. This CDR3 is 16 amino acids long. This sample stems from a study of blood T cell repertoires in COVID-19. Sequencing used immunoSEQ multiplex PCR; TCRdb keeps in-frame clones, though not all of them. The data show more than 95,000 clones, roughly four fifths seen once. The clonotype comes from a man aged 25-45 years with COVID-19, enrolled during active disease. Source material: peripheral blood. The V gene is TRBV10-3, the J gene TRBJ2-6; the match to TRBD1 covers 11 bases. CDR3 sequence: CATLPGQGAGANVLTF. The CDR3 DNA reads as TGTGCCACCCTTCCGGGACAGGGGGCTGGGGCCAACGTCCTGACTTTC.